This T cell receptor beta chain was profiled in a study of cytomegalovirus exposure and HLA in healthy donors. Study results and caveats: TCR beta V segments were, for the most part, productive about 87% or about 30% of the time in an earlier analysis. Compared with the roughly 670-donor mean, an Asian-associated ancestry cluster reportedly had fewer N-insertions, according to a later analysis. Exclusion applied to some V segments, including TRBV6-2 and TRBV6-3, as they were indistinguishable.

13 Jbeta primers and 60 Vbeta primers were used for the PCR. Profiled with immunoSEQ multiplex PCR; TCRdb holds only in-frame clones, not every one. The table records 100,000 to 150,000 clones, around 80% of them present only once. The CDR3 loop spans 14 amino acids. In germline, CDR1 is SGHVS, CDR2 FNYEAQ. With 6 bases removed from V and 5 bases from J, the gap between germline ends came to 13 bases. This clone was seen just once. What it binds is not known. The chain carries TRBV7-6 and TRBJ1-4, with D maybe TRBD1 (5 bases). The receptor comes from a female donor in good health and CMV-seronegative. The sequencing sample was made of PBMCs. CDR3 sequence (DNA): TGTGCCAGCAGTTATAGCGGGGGGAATGAAAAACTGTTTTTT. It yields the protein CASSYSGGNEKLFF.